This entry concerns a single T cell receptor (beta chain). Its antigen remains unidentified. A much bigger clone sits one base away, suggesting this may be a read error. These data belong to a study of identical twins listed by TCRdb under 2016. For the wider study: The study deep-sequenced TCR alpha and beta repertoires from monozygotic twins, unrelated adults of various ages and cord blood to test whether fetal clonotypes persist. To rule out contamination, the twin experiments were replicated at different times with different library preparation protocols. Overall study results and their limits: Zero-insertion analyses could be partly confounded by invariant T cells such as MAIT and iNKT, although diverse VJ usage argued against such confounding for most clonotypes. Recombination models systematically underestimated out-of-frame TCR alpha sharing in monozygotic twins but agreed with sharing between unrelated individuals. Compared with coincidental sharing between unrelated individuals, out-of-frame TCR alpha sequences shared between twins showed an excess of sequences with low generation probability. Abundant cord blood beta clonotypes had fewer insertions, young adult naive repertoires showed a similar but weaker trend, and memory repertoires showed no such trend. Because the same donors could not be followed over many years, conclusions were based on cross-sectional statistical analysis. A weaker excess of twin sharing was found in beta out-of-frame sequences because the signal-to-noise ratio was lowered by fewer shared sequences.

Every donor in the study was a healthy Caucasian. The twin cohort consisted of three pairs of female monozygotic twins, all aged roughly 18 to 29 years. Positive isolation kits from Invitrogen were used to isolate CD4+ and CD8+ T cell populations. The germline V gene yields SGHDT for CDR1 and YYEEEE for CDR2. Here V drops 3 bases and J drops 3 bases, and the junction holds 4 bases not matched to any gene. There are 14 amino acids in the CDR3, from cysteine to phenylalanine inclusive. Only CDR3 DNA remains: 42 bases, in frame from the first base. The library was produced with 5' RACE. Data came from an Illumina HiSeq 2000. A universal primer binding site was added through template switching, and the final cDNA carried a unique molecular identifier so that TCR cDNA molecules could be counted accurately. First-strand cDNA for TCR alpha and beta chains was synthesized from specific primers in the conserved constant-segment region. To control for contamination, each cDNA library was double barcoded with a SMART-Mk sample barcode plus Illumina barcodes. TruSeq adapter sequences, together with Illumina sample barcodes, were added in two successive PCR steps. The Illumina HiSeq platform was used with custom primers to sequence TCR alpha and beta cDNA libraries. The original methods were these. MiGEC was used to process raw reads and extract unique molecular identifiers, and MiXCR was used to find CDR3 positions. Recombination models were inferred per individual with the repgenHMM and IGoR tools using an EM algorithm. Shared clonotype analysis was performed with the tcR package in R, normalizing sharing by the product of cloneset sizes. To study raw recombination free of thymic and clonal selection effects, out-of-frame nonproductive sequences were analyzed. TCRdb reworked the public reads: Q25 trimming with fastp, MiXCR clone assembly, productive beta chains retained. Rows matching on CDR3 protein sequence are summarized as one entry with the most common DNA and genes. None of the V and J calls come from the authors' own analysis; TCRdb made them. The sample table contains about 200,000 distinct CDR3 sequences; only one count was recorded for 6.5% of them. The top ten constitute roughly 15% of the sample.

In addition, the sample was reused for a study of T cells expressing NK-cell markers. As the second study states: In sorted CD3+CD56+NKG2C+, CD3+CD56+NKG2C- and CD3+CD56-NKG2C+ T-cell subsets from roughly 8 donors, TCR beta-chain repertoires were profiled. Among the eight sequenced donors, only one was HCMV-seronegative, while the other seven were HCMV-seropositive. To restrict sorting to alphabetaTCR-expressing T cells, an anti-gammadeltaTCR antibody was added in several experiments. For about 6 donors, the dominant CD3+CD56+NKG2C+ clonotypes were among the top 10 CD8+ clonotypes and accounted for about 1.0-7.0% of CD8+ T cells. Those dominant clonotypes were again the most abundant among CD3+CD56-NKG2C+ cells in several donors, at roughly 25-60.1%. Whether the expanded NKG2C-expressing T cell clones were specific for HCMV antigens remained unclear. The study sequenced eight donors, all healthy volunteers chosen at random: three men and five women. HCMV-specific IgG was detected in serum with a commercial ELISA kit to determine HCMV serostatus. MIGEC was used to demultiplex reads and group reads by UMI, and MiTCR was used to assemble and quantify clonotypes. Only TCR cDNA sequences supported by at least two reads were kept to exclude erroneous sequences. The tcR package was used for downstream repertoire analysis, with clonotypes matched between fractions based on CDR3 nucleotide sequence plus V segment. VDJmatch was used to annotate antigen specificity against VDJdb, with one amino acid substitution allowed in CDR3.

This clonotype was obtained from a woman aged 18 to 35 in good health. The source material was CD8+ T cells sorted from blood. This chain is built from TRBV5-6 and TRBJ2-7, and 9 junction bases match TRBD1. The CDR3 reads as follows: CASSSADRGYEQYF. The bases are TGTGCCAGCAGCTCCGCGGACAGGGGCTACGAGCAGTACTTC.